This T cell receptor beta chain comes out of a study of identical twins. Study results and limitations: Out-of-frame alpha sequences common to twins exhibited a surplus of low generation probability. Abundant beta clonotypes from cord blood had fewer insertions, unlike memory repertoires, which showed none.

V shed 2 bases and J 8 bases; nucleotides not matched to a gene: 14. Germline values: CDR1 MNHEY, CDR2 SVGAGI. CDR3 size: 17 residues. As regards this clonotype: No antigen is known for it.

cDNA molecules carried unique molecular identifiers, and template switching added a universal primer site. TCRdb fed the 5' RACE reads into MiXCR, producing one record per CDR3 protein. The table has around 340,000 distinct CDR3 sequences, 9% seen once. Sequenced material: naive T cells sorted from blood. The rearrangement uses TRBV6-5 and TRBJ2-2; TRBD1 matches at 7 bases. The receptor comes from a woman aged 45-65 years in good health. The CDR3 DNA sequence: TGTGCCAGCAGTTACCGGAGAGGGGGCCCGCTGGGGGGGGAGCTGTTTTTT. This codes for CASSYRRGGPLGGELFF.